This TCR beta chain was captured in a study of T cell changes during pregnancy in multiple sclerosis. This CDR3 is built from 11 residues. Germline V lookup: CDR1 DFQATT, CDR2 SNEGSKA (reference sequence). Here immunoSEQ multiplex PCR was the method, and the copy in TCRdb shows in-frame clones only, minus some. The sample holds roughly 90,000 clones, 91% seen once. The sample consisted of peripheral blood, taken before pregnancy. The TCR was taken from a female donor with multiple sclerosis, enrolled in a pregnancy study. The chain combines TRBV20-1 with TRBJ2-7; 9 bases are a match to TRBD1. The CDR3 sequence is CNRTGAWEQYF. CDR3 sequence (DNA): TGCAATCGGACAGGGGCGTGGGAGCAGTACTTC.